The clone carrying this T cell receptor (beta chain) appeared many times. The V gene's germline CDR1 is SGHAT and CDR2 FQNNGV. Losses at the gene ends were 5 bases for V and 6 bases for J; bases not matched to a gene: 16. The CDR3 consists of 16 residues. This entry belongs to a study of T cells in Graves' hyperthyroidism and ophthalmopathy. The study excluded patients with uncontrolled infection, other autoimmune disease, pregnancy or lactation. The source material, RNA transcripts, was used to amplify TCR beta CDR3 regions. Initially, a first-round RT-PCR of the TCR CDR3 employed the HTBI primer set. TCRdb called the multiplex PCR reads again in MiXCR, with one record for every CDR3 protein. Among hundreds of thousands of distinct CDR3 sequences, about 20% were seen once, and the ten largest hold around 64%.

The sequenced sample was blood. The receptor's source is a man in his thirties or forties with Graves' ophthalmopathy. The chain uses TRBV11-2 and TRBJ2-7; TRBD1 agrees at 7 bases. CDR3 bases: TGTGCCAGCAGCCTCCTTAGACAGGGAATGGGAAGCGAGCAGTACTTC. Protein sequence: CASSLLRQGMGSEQYF.